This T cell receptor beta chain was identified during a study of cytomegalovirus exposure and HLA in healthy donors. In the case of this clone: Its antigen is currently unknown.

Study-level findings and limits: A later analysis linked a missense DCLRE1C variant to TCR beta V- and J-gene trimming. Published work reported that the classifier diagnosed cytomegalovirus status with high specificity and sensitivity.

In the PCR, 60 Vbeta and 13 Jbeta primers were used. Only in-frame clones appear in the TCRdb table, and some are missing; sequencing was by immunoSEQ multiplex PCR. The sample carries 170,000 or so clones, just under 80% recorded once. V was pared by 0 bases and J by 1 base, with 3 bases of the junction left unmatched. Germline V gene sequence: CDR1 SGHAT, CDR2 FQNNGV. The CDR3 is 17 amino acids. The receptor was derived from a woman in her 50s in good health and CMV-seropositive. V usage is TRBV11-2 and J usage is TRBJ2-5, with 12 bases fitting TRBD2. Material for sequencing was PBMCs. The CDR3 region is CASSLEGTSGLQETQYF. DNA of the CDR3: TGTGCCAGCAGCTTAGAGGGGACTAGCGGGCTCCAAGAGACCCAGTACTTC.